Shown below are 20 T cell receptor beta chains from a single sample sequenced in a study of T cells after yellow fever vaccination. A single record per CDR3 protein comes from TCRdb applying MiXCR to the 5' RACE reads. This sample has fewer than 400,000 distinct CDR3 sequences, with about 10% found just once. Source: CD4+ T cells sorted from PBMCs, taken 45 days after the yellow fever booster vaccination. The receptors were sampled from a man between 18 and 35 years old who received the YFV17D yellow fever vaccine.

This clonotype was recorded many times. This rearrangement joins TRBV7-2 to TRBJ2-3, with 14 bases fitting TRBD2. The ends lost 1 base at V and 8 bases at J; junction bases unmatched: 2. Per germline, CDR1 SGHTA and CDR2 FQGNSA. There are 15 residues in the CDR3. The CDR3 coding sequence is TGTGCCAGCAGCTTAGGGACTAGCGGGGGGTTTACGCAGTATTTT. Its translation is CASSLGTSGGFTQYF.

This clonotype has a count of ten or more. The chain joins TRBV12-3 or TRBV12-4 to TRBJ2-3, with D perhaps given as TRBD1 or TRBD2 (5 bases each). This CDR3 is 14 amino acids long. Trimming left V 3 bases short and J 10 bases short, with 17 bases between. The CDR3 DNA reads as TGTGCCAGCAGTTTGTCAGGGACGGGCCTGGCGCAGTATTTT. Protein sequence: CASSLSGTGLAQYF.

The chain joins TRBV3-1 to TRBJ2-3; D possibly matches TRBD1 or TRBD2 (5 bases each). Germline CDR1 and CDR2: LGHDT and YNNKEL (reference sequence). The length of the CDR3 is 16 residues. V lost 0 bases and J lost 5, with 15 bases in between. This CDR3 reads CASSQESGTAQDTQYF. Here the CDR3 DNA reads TGTGCCAGCAGCCAAGAGTCCGGGACCGCACAAGATACGCAGTATTTT.

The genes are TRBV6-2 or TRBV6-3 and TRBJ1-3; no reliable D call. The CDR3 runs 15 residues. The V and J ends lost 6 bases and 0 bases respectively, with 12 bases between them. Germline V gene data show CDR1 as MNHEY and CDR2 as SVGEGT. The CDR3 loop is CASSPGPISGNTIYF. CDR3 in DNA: TGTGCCAGCAGCCCCGGACCCATCTCTGGAAACACCATATATTTT.

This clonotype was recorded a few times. The CDR3 DNA reads TGTGCCAGCAGCTTTGGGTCTGGTTTGAATACGCAGTATTTT. It is translated as CASSFGSGLNTQYF. This chain connects TRBV11-2 to TRBJ2-3, with D hard to call. Germline assignment: CDR1 SGHAT and CDR2 FQNNGV. Trimming stripped 3 bases from V and 7 bases from J, with 14 bases between. The CDR3 sequence is 14 residues long.

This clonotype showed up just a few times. CDR3 DNA: TGCGCCAGCCGCGAGGGACAGGGGGCGCTTGGCGGTACAGATACGCAGTATTTT. Protein: CASREGQGALGGTDTQYF. This rearrangement joins TRBV5-1 to TRBJ2-3, with 12 bases identical to TRBD1. J gave up 3 bases and V 7 bases, and 15 bases lay outside the gene matches. Germline CDR1 SGHRS, CDR2 YFSETQ. The CDR3 runs 18 residues.

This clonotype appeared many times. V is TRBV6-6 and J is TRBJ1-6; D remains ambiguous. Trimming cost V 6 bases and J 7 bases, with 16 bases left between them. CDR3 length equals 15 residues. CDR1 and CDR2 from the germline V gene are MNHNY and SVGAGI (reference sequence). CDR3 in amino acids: CASRFGIGDNSPLHF. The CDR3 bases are TGTGCCAGCAGGTTTGGTATCGGAGACAATTCACCCCTCCACTTT.

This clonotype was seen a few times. The CDR3 spells CASSYNEGAPGGYTF. The CDR3, as DNA: TGTGCCAGCAGTTACAATGAGGGGGCGCCCGGTGGCTACACCTTC. The chain couples TRBV6-5 to TRBJ1-2, with 7 bases identical to TRBD1. The length of the CDR3 is 15 residues. The V and J ends lost 2 bases and 7 bases, in that order; junction bases with no gene match: 10. Looked up from germline, CDR1 is MNHEY and CDR2 is SVGAGI.

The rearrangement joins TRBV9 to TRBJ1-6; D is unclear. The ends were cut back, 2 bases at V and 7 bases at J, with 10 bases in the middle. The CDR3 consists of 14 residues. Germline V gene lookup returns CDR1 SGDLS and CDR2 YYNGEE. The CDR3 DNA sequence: TGTGCCAGCAGCGTGACGGACGTAAATTCACCCCTCCACTTT. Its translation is CASSVTDVNSPLHF.

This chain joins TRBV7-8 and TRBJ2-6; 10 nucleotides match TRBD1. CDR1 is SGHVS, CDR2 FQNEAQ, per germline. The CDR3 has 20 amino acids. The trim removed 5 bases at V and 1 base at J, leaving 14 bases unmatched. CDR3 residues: CASSPDARTGGSSGANVLTF. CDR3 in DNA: TGTGCCAGCAGCCCTGACGCACGGACAGGGGGATCTTCTGGGGCCAACGTCCTGACTTTC.

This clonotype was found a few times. The CDR3 loop is CASSLGAARRETQYF. The CDR3 DNA follows: TGCGCCAGCAGCTTGGGAGCGGCTAGGCGGGAGACCCAGTACTTC. The rearrangement uses TRBV5-1 and TRBJ2-5, with D possibly TRBD2 on 5 matching bases. Germline V gives CDR1 SGHRS, CDR2 YFSETQ. CDR3 length: 15 residues. V lost 0 bases and J 5 bases, leaving 14 bases between the germline ends. Together with reference TRBV5-1 and TRBJ2-5, the CDR3 gives the full variable domain: KAGVTQTPRYLIKTRGQQVTLSCSPISGHRSVSWYQQTPGQGLQFLFEYFSETQRNKGNFPGRFSGRQFSNSRSEMNVSTLELGDSALYLCASSLGAARRETQYFGPGTRLLVL.

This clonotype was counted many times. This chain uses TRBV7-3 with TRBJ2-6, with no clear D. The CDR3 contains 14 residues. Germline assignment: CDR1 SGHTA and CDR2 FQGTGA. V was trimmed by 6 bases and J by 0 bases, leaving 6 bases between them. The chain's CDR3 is CASSQSSGANVLTF. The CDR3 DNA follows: TGTGCCAGCAGTCAGAGCTCTGGGGCCAACGTCCTGACTTTC.

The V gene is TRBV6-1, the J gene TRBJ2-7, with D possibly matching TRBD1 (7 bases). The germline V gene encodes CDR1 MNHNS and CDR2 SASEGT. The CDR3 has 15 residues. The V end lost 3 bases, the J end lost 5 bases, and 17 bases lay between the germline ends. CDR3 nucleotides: TGTGCCAGCAGTGATAGACAGGGTCGGAGGGACGAGCAGTACGTC. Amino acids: CASSDRQGRRDEQYV.

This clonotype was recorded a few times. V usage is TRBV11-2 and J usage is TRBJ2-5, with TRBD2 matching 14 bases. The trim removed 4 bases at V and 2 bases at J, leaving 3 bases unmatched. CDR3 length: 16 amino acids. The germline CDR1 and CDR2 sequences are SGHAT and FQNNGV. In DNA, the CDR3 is TGTGCCAGCAGCTCAGGGACTAGCGGGGGTCAAGAGACCCAGTACTTC. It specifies CASSSGTSGGQETQYF.

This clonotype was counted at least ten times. As DNA, the CDR3 is TGCGCCAGCAGCTCAACAACAGGGGTTGACACTGAAGCTTTCTTT. This gives the protein CASSSTTGVDTEAFF. The chain employs TRBV5-1 and TRBJ1-1, with 7 bases identical to TRBD1. Germline lookup yields CDR1 SGHRS and CDR2 YFSETQ. J gave up 3 bases and V 3 bases, and 8 bases lay outside the gene matches. The CDR3 sequence is 15 residues long.

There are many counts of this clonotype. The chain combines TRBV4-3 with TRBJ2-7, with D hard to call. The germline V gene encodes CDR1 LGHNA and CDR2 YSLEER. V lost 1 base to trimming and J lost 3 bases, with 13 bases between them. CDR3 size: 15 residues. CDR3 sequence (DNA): TGCGCCAGCAGCCAAGGTGGTTCAAGCAACTACGAGCAGTACTTC. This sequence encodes CASSQGGSSNYEQYF.

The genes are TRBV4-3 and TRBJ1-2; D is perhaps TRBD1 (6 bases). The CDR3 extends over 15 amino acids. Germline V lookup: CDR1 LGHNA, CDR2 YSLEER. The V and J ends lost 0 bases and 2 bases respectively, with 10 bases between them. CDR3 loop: CASSQDLTGNYGYTF. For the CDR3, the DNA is TGCGCCAGCAGCCAAGATTTAACAGGGAACTATGGCTACACCTTC.

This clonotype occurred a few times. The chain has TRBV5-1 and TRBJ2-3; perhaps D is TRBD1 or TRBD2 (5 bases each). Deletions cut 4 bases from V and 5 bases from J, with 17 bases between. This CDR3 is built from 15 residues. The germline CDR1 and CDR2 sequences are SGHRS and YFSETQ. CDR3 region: CASSLGTPRGDTQYF. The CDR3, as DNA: TGCGCCAGCAGCCTCGGGACCCCACGCGGAGATACGCAGTATTTT.

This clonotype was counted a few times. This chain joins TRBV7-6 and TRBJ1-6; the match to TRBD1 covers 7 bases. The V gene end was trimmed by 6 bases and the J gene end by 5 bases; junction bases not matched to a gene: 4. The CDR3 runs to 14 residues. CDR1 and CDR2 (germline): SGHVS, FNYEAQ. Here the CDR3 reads CASSHRGDNSPLHF. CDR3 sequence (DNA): TGTGCCAGCAGTCACAGGGGAGATAATTCACCCCTCCACTTT.

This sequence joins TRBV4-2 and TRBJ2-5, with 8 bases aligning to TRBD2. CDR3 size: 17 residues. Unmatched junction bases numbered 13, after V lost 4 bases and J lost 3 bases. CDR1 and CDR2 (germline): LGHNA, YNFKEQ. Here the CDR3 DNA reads TGTGCCAGCAGCCCTAGGATTATCCGGGGGGGTGAAGAGACCCAGTACTTC. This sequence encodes CASSPRIIRGGEETQYF.